These T cell receptor beta chains were read from a single sample in a study of molecular identifiers for immune sequencing clone quantification. MiXCR was run by TCRdb on the PCR reads, yielding one entry per CDR3 protein. The repertoire holds about 320,000 distinct CDR3 sequences, with about 20% as singletons. The material sequenced was naive CD8+ T cells from blood, with Jurkat cell RNA spiked in. These receptors all come from a human donor in good health. Some libraries in this study had Jurkat cell RNA spiked in. CDR3s include the opening cysteine and the closing phenylalanine or tryptophan. D genes are given only for firm matches. Rows give clone size only sometimes, using once, few, many, or a class for an expanded clone.

D	size	J	V	DNA	CDR3
TRBD2	many	TRBJ2-7	TRBV7-9	TGTGCCAGCAGCTCGGGACTAGCGGGCCACGAGCAGTACTTC	CASSSGLAGHEQYF
.	.	TRBJ2-7	TRBV29-1	TGCAGCGTTGAACAGGGGTCCTCGGACGAGCAGTACTTC	CSVEQGSSDEQYF
TRBD1	.	TRBJ1-4	TRBV28	TGTGCCAGCAGTTTTACAGGGGGCTTGGATGAAAAACTGTTTTTT	CASSFTGGLDEKLFF
.	.	TRBJ2-5	TRBV5-1	TGCGCCAGCAGCTTGCAGTCGACAGCCACTCAAGAGACCCAGTACTTC	CASSLQSTATQETQYF
.	few	TRBJ2-1	TRBV7-9	TGTGCCAGCAGCTCGAGCAGGGACAATGAGCAGTTCTTC	CASSSSRDNEQFF
TRBD1	.	TRBJ1-2	TRBV28	TGTGCCAGCAGTTTAATTTTCCCGGAACCGGGACAGGGTTCTGGGGGCTACACCTTC	CASSLIFPEPGQGSGGYTF
.	many	TRBJ1-1	TRBV11-2	TGTGCCAGCAGCTTACTGGGTGGAGGGACTGAAGCTTTCTTT	CASSLLGGGTEAFF
TRBD2	many	TRBJ2-2	TRBV2	TGTGCCAGCAGCTCGACTAGCGGGATGACCGGGGAGCTGTTTTTT	CASSSTSGMTGELFF
TRBD1	few	TRBJ1-1	TRBV10-3	TGTGCCATCAAACAGGGGGTCTACACTGAAGCTTTCTTT	CAIKQGVYTEAFF
.	many	TRBJ1-1	TRBV29-1	TGCAGCGCTGTCCGGCAGAACACTGAAGCTTTCTTT	CSAVRQNTEAFF
TRBD2	many	TRBJ2-3	TRBV7-3	TGTGCCAGCAGCTTAGGGACTAGCGGGAGAGATACGCAGTATTTT	CASSLGTSGRDTQYF
.	few	TRBJ2-7	TRBV12-3/TRBV12-4	TGTGCCAGCAGTTCCAACGGGGGCCACGAGCAGTACTTC	CASSSNGGHEQYF
TRBD1	many	TRBJ2-2	TRBV7-9	TGTGCCAGCAGCGCGGGACAGGGGGTGGCCGGGGAGCTGTTTTTT	CASSAGQGVAGELFF
.	many	TRBJ2-1	TRBV7-2	TGTGCCAGCAGCTATGACTTAGGGGGACCTCACCCTTACAATGAGCAGTTCTTC	CASSYDLGGPHPYNEQFF
.	many	TRBJ2-2	TRBV7-6	TGTGCCAGCAGCCTAAGAGAGGGGGGGAACACCGGGGAGCTGTTTTTT	CASSLREGGNTGELFF
.	many	TRBJ1-1	TRBV4-3	TGCGCCAGCAGCCAAGATCGGGGAACGTTTTTCACTGAAGCTTTCTTT	CASSQDRGTFFTEAFF
TRBD1	.	TRBJ2-3	TRBV29-1	TGCAGCGTCGACGGGACAGGGTGGGCAGATACGCAGTATTTT	CSVDGTGWADTQYF
.	.	TRBJ2-3	TRBV6-5	TGTGCCAGCAGTTTTTACCCGCAATCCACTAGCACAGATACGCAGTATTTT	CASSFYPQSTSTDTQYF
TRBD2	.	TRBJ2-3	TRBV24-1	TGTGCCACCAGTACCCGTTGGGCGGGAGAACCAGATACGCAGTATTTT	CATSTRWAGEPDTQYF
TRBD2	many	TRBJ2-7	TRBV20-1	TGCAGTGCGGTCTCTCCCCTCGGGACTAGTTCCGAGCAGTACTTC	CSAVSPLGTSSEQYF
.	many	TRBJ2-6	TRBV12-3/TRBV12-4	TGTGCCAGCAGTTATGGTCGTTCTGGGGCCAACGTCCTGACTTTC	CASSYGRSGANVLTF
.	many	TRBJ2-5	TRBV20-1	TGCAGTGCTACGGCCCCCAGGGGCGTAGGGGAAGAGACCCAGTACTTC	CSATAPRGVGEETQYF
.	many	TRBJ2-5	TRBV7-9	TGTGCCAGCAGCACACCCCCCTCCCTACAGGGTGAGACCCAGTACTTC	CASSTPPSLQGETQYF
.	many	TRBJ2-3	TRBV7-3	TGTGCCAGCAGCAAAGACTCCACAGATACGCAGTATTTT	CASSKDSTDTQYF
.	many	TRBJ2-7	TRBV28	TGTGCCAGCAGTTTTCGAGGGTTCCACGAGCAGTACTTC	CASSFRGFHEQYF
.	few	TRBJ1-6	TRBV12-3/TRBV12-4	TGTGCCAGCACGGACACAAGCTCCTATAATTCACCCCTCCACTTT	CASTDTSSYNSPLHF
.	many	TRBJ2-3	TRBV5-1	TGCGCCAGCAGCTTATTTCCGGGGGAGGTAGCAGATACGCAGTATTTT	CASSLFPGEVADTQYF
TRBD1	many	TRBJ1-5	TRBV6-5	TGTGCCAGCATAAGACAGGGTGTCAATCAGCCCCAGCATTTT	CASIRQGVNQPQHF
TRBD2	many	TRBJ2-7	TRBV6-5	TGTGCCAGCAGACGGGGGGTCAGCGTAGAGCAGTACTTC	CASRRGVSVEQYF
TRBD1	.	TRBJ2-7	TRBV7-9	TGTGCCAGCAGCCCCCCGGACAGGGGATACGAGCAGTACTTC	CASSPPDRGYEQYF
.	many	TRBJ2-3	TRBV7-2	TGTGCCAGCAGCTCACCGACTACAGATACGCAGTATTTT	CASSSPTTDTQYF
.	many	TRBJ2-3	TRBV7-8	TGTGCCAGCAGCTTAGACAGGTCGACAGGAAGTAGCACAGATACGCAGTATTTT	CASSLDRSTGSSTDTQYF
.	few	TRBJ2-3	TRBV24-1	TGTGCCACTCCGGGGGACCAACCCCGAGAGGCCCTGGCAGATACGCAGTATTTT	CATPGDQPREALADTQYF
.	many	TRBJ2-7	TRBV6-2/TRBV6-3	TGTGCCAGCAGTTATTCGGCGGAGGGGCACGAGCAGTACTTC	CASSYSAEGHEQYF
.	few	TRBJ2-3	TRBV7-2	TGTGCCAGCAGCTCCCGCCCTGCCAGGGCGACGAGATACTCTAGCACAGATACGCAGTATTTT	CASSSRPARATRYSSTDTQYF
TRBD1	many	TRBJ1-1	TRBV7-2	TGTGCCAGCAGCTCCCGGGACAGGGCAAGAGATTCGCAAGCTTTCTTT	CASSSRDRARDSQAFF
.	many	TRBJ1-1	TRBV6-6	TGTGCCAGCAGTTACGGGCAGACTGAAGCTTTCTTT	CASSYGQTEAFF
.	.	TRBJ2-7	TRBV4-3	TGCGCCAGCAGCCAAGACCCCCCTCCTGGTCCCTACGAGCAGTACTTC	CASSQDPPPGPYEQYF
TRBD1	many	TRBJ2-3	TRBV11-2	TGTGCCAGCAGCGTGACAGGGGGTCTTAACACAGATACGCAGTATTTT	CASSVTGGLNTDTQYF
.	many	TRBJ1-5	TRBV6-2/TRBV6-3	TGTGCCAGCAGTTACGCGGGTTGGGATCAGCCCCAGCATTTT	CASSYAGWDQPQHF
.	many	TRBJ2-7	TRBV5-6	TGTGCCAGCAGCTTGGGGAATCCATGGTCCTACGAGCAGTACTTC	CASSLGNPWSYEQYF
TRBD2	few	TRBJ2-1	TRBV30	TGTGCCTGGAGTGTGGCGGGAGTCAATGAGCAGTTCTTC	CAWSVAGVNEQFF
TRBD2	many	TRBJ2-7	TRBV20-1	TGCAGTTTCGGGCTAGCGGGAGTAAGCGAGCAGTACTTC	CSFGLAGVSEQYF
.	.	TRBJ2-3	TRBV27	TGTGCCAGCAGAGGGGCATATAGCACAGATACGCAGTATTTT	CASRGAYSTDTQYF
TRBD2	few	TRBJ2-1	TRBV28	TGTGCCAGCGGTCCTCTAGCGGGAGGGCCGATATACAATGAGCAGTTCTTC	CASGPLAGGPIYNEQFF
.	many	TRBJ2-7	TRBV28	TGTGCCAGCAGTTTGATTCCCAGAAACGAGCAGTACTTC	CASSLIPRNEQYF
.	many	TRBJ2-7	TRBV6-1	TGTGCCAGCAGATCCGGGACACCTACCTACGAGCAGTACTTC	CASRSGTPTYEQYF